A single sample is the source of the 12 T cell receptor beta chains below, sequenced in a study of CD8 T cells in Susac syndrome. The RNA input was about 0.5 to 1 ug, and it was reverse transcribed with random hexamers. MiXCR, applied by TCRdb to the immunoSEQ multiplex PCR reads, yields one record per CDR3 protein. The table has roughly 70,000 distinct CDR3 sequences, 96% seen once. Specimen: CD4+ T cells from PBMCs. These receptors all come from a human donor with multiple sclerosis.

This clonotype was seen a few times. This chain links TRBV5-6 with TRBJ2-3; TRBD1 might be the D (6 bases). V was shortened by 0 bases and J by 6 bases, with 8 bases between the two germline ends. The CDR3 has 13 residues. CDR1 and CDR2 from the germline V gene are SGHDT and YYEEEE. Written as DNA, the CDR3 is TGTGCCAGCAGCTTGGGGGGGCCGGATACGCAGTATTTT. It encodes CASSLGGPDTQYF.

J is TRBJ1-6 and V is TRBV12-3 or TRBV12-4; no firm D call. The CDR3 runs to 13 residues. Trimming removed 3 bases from V and 7 bases from J, with 7 bases in between. The CDR3, as DNA: TGTGCCAGCAGTTTGACGGGGAATTCACCCCTCCACTTT. Translation gives CASSLTGNSPLHF.

The chain couples TRBV3-1 to TRBJ2-2; D ambiguous. V was shortened by 3 bases and J by 1 base, with 6 bases between the two germline ends. From germline, CDR1 is LGHDT and CDR2 YNNKEL (reference sequence). This CDR3 region has 14 residues. The CDR3 reads CASSQMGNTGELFF. DNA of the CDR3: TGTGCCAGCAGCCAGATGGGGAACACCGGGGAGCTGTTTTTT. Looking up the rest from reference TRBV3-1 and TRBJ2-2 gives the full variable domain: DTAVSQTPKYLVTQMGNDKSIKCEQNLGHDTMYWYKQDSKKFLKIMFSYNNKELIINETVPNRFSPKSPDKAHLNLHINSLELGDSAVYFCASSQMGNTGELFFGEGSRLTVL.

The chain employs TRBV3-1 and TRBJ1-1, with 7 bases aligning to TRBD1. The ends lost 5 bases at V and 6 bases at J; junction bases unmatched: 12. This CDR3 is built from 15 residues. The V gene's germline CDR1 is LGHDT and CDR2 YNNKEL (reference sequence). CDR3 DNA sequence: TGTGCCAGCAGCGCGAGACAGGGAAGGTTGCCTGAAGCTTTCTTT. Translation: CASSARQGRLPEAFF. The complete variable domain, with remaining parts taken from reference TRBV3-1 and TRBJ1-1, reads DTAVSQTPKYLVTQMGNDKSIKCEQNLGHDTMYWYKQDSKKFLKIMFSYNNKELIINETVPNRFSPKSPDKAHLNLHINSLELGDSAVYFCASSARQGRLPEAFFGQGTRLTVV.

CDR3 protein: CASSLSAGRGTSGEQFF. The CDR3, as DNA: TGTGCCAGCAGCTTATCCGCGGGGCGGGGGACCTCCGGTGAGCAGTTCTTC. J is TRBJ2-1 and V is TRBV7-9; 7 positions match TRBD2. CDR1 and CDR2 from the germline V gene are SEHNR and FQNEAQ (reference sequence). The CDR3 runs to 17 residues. J gave up 9 bases and V 2 bases, and 16 bases lay outside the gene matches.

This chain connects TRBV3-1 to TRBJ2-6; D is undetermined. The CDR3 has 14 amino acids. Per the germline V gene, CDR1 is LGHDT and CDR2 is YNNKEL (reference sequence). V lost 5 bases, J lost 4 bases, and 9 bases lay in between. Written as DNA, the CDR3 is TGTGCCAGCAGCTCTCGTCGGGGGGCCAACGTCCTGACTTTC. Amino acids: CASSSRRGANVLTF.

This clonotype appeared a single time. The rearrangement joins TRBV20-1 to TRBJ2-5, with D hard to call. Germline lookup yields CDR1 DFQATT and CDR2 SNEGSKA (reference sequence). This CDR3 has 15 amino acids. V lost 5 bases and J 3 bases, leaving 19 bases between the germline ends. CDR3 loop: CSAPIVGQIEETQYF. The DNA for the CDR3 is TGCAGTGCTCCCATCGTAGGTCAGATAGAAGAGACCCAGTACTTC.

The chain couples TRBV12-3 or TRBV12-4 to TRBJ2-7, with TRBD2 matching over 8 bases. The CDR3 is made up of 14 amino acids. V shed 6 bases, J shed 3 bases, and the junction held 7 bases outside the gene matches. The CDR3 DNA reads TGTGCCAGCAGCCCGGGGGGGGGACGCTACGAGCAGTACTTC. As protein: CASSPGGGRYEQYF.

V gene TRBV13 combines with J gene TRBJ1-5; tentatively, D is TRBD1 (5 bases). This CDR3 spans 14 amino acids. V gave up 2 bases and J gave up 5 bases, with 10 bases separating them. Germline V gene lookup returns CDR1 PRHDT and CDR2 FYEKMQ (reference sequence). The CDR3, as DNA: TGTGCCAGCAGCTTAAGGGGCGACGATCAGCCCCAGCATTTT. Translation gives CASSLRGDDQPQHF.

The rearrangement uses TRBV6-5 and TRBJ2-5; the match to TRBD1 covers 7 bases. This CDR3 is 14 amino acids long. The V and J ends lost 5 bases and 7 bases, in that order; junction bases with no gene match: 10. Germline values: CDR1 MNHEY, CDR2 SVGAGI. The CDR3 region has the DNA TGTGCCAGCAGTAAGAACAGGGGCCTTTGGACCCAGTACTTC. Encoded protein: CASSKNRGLWTQYF.

This clonotype was picked up one time. CDR3 sequence: CSARQGATNYGYTF. In DNA form, the CDR3 reads TGCAGTGCTAGGCAGGGGGCTACGAACTATGGCTACACCTTC. The chain employs TRBV20-1 and TRBJ1-2; TRBD1 matches at 8 bases. V shed 3 bases, J shed 2 bases, and the junction held 5 bases outside the gene matches. Germline lookup yields CDR1 DFQATT and CDR2 SNEGSKA (reference sequence). The CDR3 is 14 residues long.

The chain combines TRBV3-1 with TRBJ2-3; 10 positions agree with TRBD2. The CDR3 is made up of 13 amino acids. The germline gives CDR1 LGHDT, CDR2 YNNKEL (reference sequence). The V gene end was trimmed by 4 bases and the J gene end by 10 bases; junction bases not matched to a gene: 5. The CDR3 reads CASSLGGTSAQYF. CDR3 in DNA: TGTGCCAGCAGCCTAGGGGGGACTAGCGCGCAGTATTTT.